These 8 T cell receptor beta chains originate from one sample sequenced in a study of T and B cells in COVID-19 patients (dated by TCRdb to about 2020). TRB repertoires were amplified from around 250-500 ng of genomic DNA extracted from blood. The run used an Illumina MiSeq. Multiplex PCR with BIOMED2 TRB-A/B primer pools was used to amplify TRB rearrangements. The public reads were reprocessed in TCRdb via fastp at Q25 and MiXCR, keeping in-frame beta chains. Each entry is one CDR3 protein sequence, shown with its most common DNA and genes. The sample records roughly 15,000 distinct CDR3 sequences, roughly 31% of which are singletons. Of the sample, approximately 1% is held by the ten largest clones. The sequencing input was blood. These receptors came from a human donor who had recovered from COVID-19.

The V and J genes are TRBV6-5 and TRBJ1-1, with D perhaps matching TRBD1 (6 bases). With 10 bases removed from V and 5 bases from J, the gap between germline ends came to 17 bases. This CDR3 is 13 amino acids long. CDR1 and CDR2 from the germline V gene are MNHEY and SVGAGI. The CDR3 DNA reads as TGTGCCATCAGGCCCCGGACAGATACTGAAGCTTTCTTT. It translates to CAIRPRTDTEAFF.

This chain uses TRBV30 with TRBJ1-6, with a weak D call TRBD1 (6 bases). Germline V gene data show CDR1 as GTSNPN and CDR2 as SVGIG (reference sequence). Trimming left V 2 bases short and J 9 bases short, with 20 bases between. This CDR3 comprises 16 residues. This chain's CDR3 is CAWSIGGADIVSPLHF. CDR3 nucleotide sequence: TGTGCCTGGAGTATAGGGGGAGCCGACATTGTTTCACCCCTCCACTTT.

The chain couples TRBV19 to TRBJ1-1; the D is unclear. CDR1 LNHDA and CDR2 SQIVND come from the germline V gene (reference sequence). CDR3 size: 16 residues. Trimming took off 7 bases at V and 0 bases at J, with 18 bases between the two ends. CDR3 nucleotides: TGTGCCAGTACTTTCCGTGAGGGATTGATGAACACTGAAGCTTTCTTT. Encoded protein: CASTFREGLMNTEAFF.

This clonotype was observed a handful of times. V and J are TRBV7-9 and TRBJ2-5; possibly TRBD2 for D (6 bases). The V end was cut by 0 bases, the J end by 1 base, with 15 bases between. The CDR3 is 17 residues long. The germline CDR1 and CDR2 sequences are SEHNR and FQNEAQ (reference sequence). The CDR3 region is CASSLAAGRRGQETQYF. The CDR3 nucleotides read TGTGCCAGCAGCTTAGCGGCGGGGCGGAGAGGCCAAGAGACCCAGTACTTC. The variable domain in full, completed from reference TRBV7-9 and TRBJ2-5, reads DTGVSQNPRHKITKRGQNVTFRCDPISEHNRLYWYRQTLGQGPEFLTYFQNEAQLEKSRLLSDRFSAERPKGSFSTLEIQRTEQGDSAMYLCASSLAAGRRGQETQYFGPGTRLLVL.

The sample holds a few counts of this clonotype. The chain is built from TRBV6-4 and TRBJ2-1; 9 nucleotides agree with TRBD1. The CDR3 spans 14 residues. V gave up 6 bases and J gave up 8 bases; unmatched junction bases: 8. Germline CDR1 MRHNA, CDR2 SNTAGT. The CDR3 spells CASRPTGGDHEQFF. CDR3 in DNA: TGTGCCAGCAGACCTACAGGGGGCGACCATGAGCAGTTCTTC.

This clonotype was seen a few times. V gene TRBV6-2 or TRBV6-3 combines with J gene TRBJ2-1; D gene uncertain. The germline gives CDR1 MNHEY, CDR2 SVGEGT. Trimming shortened V by 6 bases and J by 4 bases, and 16 bases separated the two germline ends. This CDR3 comprises 15 residues. Here the CDR3 DNA reads TGTGCCAGCAGCCACCTGACGGCACGGTACAATGAGCAGTTCTTC. Protein product: CASSHLTARYNEQFF.

The chain employs TRBV11-3 and TRBJ2-1, with 10 bases fitting TRBD2. V gave up 4 bases and J gave up 0 bases; unmatched junction bases: 9. Germline V lookup: CDR1 SGHNT, CDR2 YENEEA. This CDR3 comprises 18 residues. CDR3 sequence reads: CASSSSGGVFLSYNEQFF. CDR3 DNA sequence: TGTGCCAGCAGCTCCAGCGGGGGGGTCTTTCTCTCCTACAATGAGCAGTTCTTC.

This clonotype showed up just a few times. This chain links TRBV15 with TRBJ1-5; D not certain. Germline lookup yields CDR1 LNHNV and CDR2 YYDKDF (reference sequence). V dropped 4 bases and J dropped 3 bases, with 7 bases sitting between them. CDR3 length: 13 residues. CDR3 nucleotides: TGTGCCACCAGCAAGGACCTCAATCAGCCCCAGCATTTT. It specifies CATSKDLNQPQHF.